This note documents a single T cell receptor beta chain sequence. Its antigen is unknown. The data derive from a study of cytomegalovirus exposure and HLA in healthy donors. Study background: Researchers previously reported finding roughly 120 million unique TCR beta sequences from approximately 190 million T cells.

The CDR3 sequence is 11 residues long. V shed 3 bases and J shed 10 bases, with 7 bases lying between them. Germline CDR1 and CDR2: SGHTA and FQGNSA. Points from the study as a whole: Researchers reported that a few CMV-associated chains were confirmed in vitro as CMV antigen-specific. Within the data, a cluster of highly shared sequence variants was likely a sequencing artifact.

This PCR relied on a set of 60 Vbeta primers and 13 Jbeta primers. Sequencing used immunoSEQ multiplex PCR; TCRdb keeps in-frame clones, though not all of them. The table has 150,000 to 160,000 clones, approximately 80% seen once. This sequence joins TRBV7-2 and TRBJ2-1; D is undetermined. The sample was PBMCs. This receptor was identified in a man aged 25-40 years in good health and CMV-seropositive. DNA of the CDR3: TGTGCCAGCAGCTTCAACTGGGAGCAGTTCTTC. Its translation is CASSFNWEQFF.